This TCR beta chain was identified in a study of CD8 T cells in Susac syndrome. The CDR3 has 14 amino acids. V was pared by 3 bases and J by 1 base, with 11 bases between. The germline V gene encodes CDR1 SQVTM and CDR2 ANQGSEA. RNA, at about 0.45 to 1 ug, was reverse transcribed with random hexamers. TCRdb itself ran the immunoSEQ multiplex PCR reads through MiXCR, one entry per CDR3 protein. This sample yields just over 150,000 distinct CDR3 sequences, of which less than 97% are seen a single time; 0.13% to 0.15% belongs to the top ten. It was treatment-naive patients with stable or active relapsing-remitting disease who made up the multiple sclerosis controls.

Input material: CD8+ T cells from PBMCs. V and J are TRBV29-1 and TRBJ2-3; no clear D. The TCR comes from a human donor with multiple sclerosis. This CDR3 is CSVDWDSGTDTQYF. The CDR3 bases are TGCAGCGTTGATTGGGATTCAGGCACAGATACGCAGTATTTT.